This T cell receptor beta chain derives from a study of blood T cell repertoires in COVID-19. Study summary: Material from acute and convalescent COVID-19 was sourced from the United States, Italy and Spain.

Individuals aged 18 to 89 years were recruited from approximately 22 US areas. Membership in each cohort depended on participant-reported clinical history. Authors' processing steps: Researchers report that nucleated cell counts were estimated from reference gene primer amplification. Profiled with immunoSEQ multiplex PCR; TCRdb holds only in-frame clones, not every one. D and trimming come from the DNA, and the V and J calls and clone size come from that table. The sample lists about 480,000 clones; approximately 90% were seen once. This CDR3 comprises 16 residues. V shed 2 bases and J 4 bases; nucleotides not matched to a gene: 6. From germline, CDR1 is LGHDT and CDR2 YNNKEL (reference sequence).

V is TRBV3-1 (or the pseudogene TRBV3-2) and J is TRBJ2-5; 11 bases line up with TRBD2. The sequencing input was PBMCs or T cells enriched from blood (not recorded which). This sequence was found in a woman aged 60-70 years who had recovered from COVID-19. The CDR3 here is CASSQSSGGPPETQYF. The CDR3 DNA follows: TGTGCCAGCAGCCAATCTAGCGGGGGGCCGCCAGAGACCCAGTACTTC.